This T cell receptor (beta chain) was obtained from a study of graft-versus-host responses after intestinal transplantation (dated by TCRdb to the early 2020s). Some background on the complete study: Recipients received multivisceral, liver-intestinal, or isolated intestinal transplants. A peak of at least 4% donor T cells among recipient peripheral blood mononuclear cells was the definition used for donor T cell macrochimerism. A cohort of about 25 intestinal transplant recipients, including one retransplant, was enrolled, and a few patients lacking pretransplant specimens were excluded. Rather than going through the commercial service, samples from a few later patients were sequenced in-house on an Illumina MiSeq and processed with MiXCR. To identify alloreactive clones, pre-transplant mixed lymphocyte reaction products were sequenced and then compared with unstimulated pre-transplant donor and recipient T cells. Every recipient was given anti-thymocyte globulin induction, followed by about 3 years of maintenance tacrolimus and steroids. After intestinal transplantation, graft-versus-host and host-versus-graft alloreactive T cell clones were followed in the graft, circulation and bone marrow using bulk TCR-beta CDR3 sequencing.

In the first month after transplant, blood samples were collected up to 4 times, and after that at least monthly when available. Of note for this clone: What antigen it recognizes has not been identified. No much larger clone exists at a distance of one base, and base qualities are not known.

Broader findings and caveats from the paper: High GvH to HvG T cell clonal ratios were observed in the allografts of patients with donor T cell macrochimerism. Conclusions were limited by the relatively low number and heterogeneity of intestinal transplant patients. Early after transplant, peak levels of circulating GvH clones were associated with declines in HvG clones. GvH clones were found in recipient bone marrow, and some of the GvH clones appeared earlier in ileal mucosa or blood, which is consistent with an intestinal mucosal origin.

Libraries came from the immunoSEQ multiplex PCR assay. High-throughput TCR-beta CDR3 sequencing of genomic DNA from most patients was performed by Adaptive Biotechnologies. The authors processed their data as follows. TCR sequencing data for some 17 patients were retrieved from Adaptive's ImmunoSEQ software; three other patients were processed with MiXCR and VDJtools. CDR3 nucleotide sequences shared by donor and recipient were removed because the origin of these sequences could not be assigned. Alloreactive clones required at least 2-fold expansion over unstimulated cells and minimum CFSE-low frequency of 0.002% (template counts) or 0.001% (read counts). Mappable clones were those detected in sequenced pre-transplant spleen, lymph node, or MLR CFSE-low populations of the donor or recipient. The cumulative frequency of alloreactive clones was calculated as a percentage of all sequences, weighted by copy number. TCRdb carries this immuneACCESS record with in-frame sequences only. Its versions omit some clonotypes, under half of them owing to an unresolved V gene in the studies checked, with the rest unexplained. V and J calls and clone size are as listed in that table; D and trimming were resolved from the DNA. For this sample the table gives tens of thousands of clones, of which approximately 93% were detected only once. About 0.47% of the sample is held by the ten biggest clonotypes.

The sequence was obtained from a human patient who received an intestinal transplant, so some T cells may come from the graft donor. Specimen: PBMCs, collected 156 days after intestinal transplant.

The DNA reads TGTGCCAGCAGTTACTCGACGGGACCCAACACTGAAGCTTTCTTT. Its translation reads: CASSYSTGPNTEAFF. The rearrangement joined TRBV6-6 to TRBJ1-1; the D segment could be TRBD1, given 5 matching bases. V lost 0 bases and J lost 2 bases; the stretch between them is 10 bases long. The CDR3 holds 15 amino acids from the cysteine to the phenylalanine. The sequence is cut down to CDR3 DNA, 45 bases in frame from base 1. CDR1 is given as MNHNY and CDR2 as SVGAGI, both from the germline V gene (reference sequence).